The clone carrying this T cell receptor (beta chain) was recorded at least ten times. Antigen: not known. This entry comes from a study of T cell repertoires in cytomegalovirus infection. About the research overall: CMV epitopes in the study were HLA-C-restricted (recently identified) and HLA-B-restricted (well studied).

TCRdb processed the reads anew with MiXCR; each CDR3 protein has one entry. The profile shows hundreds of thousands of distinct CDR3 sequences, approximately 33% of them singletons. Study observations and caveats: The response measured ex vivo was dominated by TCR beta clonotypes (HLA-C-restricted and CMV-specific).

Germline CDR1 is SGHTA and CDR2 is FQGNSA. The junction had 5 bases not matched to a gene; V was cut back by 1 base and J by 2 bases. The CDR3 runs 15 residues. This receptor was obtained from a human donor in good health (CMV status not recorded). Some clones in this sample may be carry-over from other donors' samples. The sequencing here drew on cultured PBMCs, taken from culture after CMV antigen stimulation. The chain has TRBV7-2 and TRBJ2-7; TRBD1 agrees at 7 bases. The CDR3 is CASSLDRGAPYEQYF. In DNA, the CDR3 is TGTGCCAGCAGCTTAGACAGGGGAGCCCCCTACGAGCAGTACTTC.